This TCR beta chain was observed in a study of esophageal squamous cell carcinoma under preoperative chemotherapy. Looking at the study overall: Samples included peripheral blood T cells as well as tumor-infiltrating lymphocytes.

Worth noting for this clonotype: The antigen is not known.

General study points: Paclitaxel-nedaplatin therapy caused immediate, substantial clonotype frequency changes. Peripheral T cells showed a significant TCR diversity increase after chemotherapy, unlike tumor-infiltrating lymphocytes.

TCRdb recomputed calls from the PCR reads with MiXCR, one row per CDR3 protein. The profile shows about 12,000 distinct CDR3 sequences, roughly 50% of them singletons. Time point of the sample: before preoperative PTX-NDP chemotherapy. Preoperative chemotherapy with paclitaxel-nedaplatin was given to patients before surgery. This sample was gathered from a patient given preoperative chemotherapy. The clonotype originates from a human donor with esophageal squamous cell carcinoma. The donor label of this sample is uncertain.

The CDR3 loop reads CASSSDEKLFF. In nucleotides, the CDR3 is TGTGCCAGCAGCTCCGATGAAAAACTGTTTTTT. The J gene is TRBJ1-4, the V gene TRBV11-3; D is undetermined. In germline, CDR1 is SGHNT, CDR2 YENEEA. The V gene lost 4 bases and the J gene lost 6 bases, with 3 bases spanning the gap. This CDR3 has 11 residues.